These 18 T cell receptor beta chains originate from one sample sequenced in a study of cytomegalovirus exposure and HLA in healthy donors (dated by TCRdb to about 2017). Library preparation was by the immunoSEQ multiplex PCR assay. For the multiplex PCR, a mixture combining 60 forward primers for TCR Vbeta segments and 13 reverse primers for TCR Jbeta segments was used. This immuneACCESS table, as held by TCRdb, lists in-frame sequences with V and J called but not all clones. Of the missing ones, under half trace to an unresolved V gene in checked studies; the others have no known cause. The sample has fewer than 200,000 clones on record, roughly 79% of them singletons. The ten largest clones add up to around 13% of the sample. Sequencing was done on a sample of PBMCs. The receptors come from a woman aged 50 to 60 in good health and CMV-seronegative.

Comments on this clone: The junction departs from germline at one end; a sequencing error may be responsible. This rearrangement joins TRBV7-9 to TRBJ2-7, with 8 nucleotides matching TRBD1. The CDR3 length is 18 residues. Germline V CDR1 and CDR2: SEHNR, FQNEAQ (reference sequence). In DNA form, the CDR3 reads TGTTCCAGCAGCTTTGGGACAGGAATAATTCTGGGGCCCTACGAGCAGTACTTC. Protein sequence: CSSSFGTGIILGPYEQYF.

This chain uses TRBV27 with TRBJ2-7, with D perhaps matching TRBD2 (6 bases). This CDR3 contains 15 residues. The germline gives CDR1 MNHEY, CDR2 SMNVEV (reference sequence). Trimming removed 5 bases from V and 2 bases from J, with 16 bases in between. The CDR3 region is CASSVTGTPTYEQYF. In nucleotides, the CDR3 is TGTGCCAGCAGTGTGACCGGGACTCCGACCTACGAGCAGTACTTC.

This clone was detected only a few times. The rearrangement links TRBV27 to TRBJ2-3; TRBD2 aligns across 12 bases. The CDR3 has 16 amino acids. In germline, CDR1 is MNHEY, CDR2 SMNVEV (reference sequence). V shed 6 bases, J shed 6 bases, and the junction held 10 bases outside the gene matches. This CDR3 reads CASRRTSGGFPDTQYF. The DNA for the CDR3 is TGTGCCAGCAGACGTACTAGCGGGGGGTTCCCCGATACGCAGTATTTT.

This sequence joins TRBV18 and TRBJ2-3, with TRBD1 as a possible D gene (7 bases). Trimming removed 6 bases from V and 4 bases from J, with 17 bases in between. Germline-derived CDR1 and CDR2 are KGHSH and LQKENI. CDR3 length equals 15 residues. The CDR3 reads CASSGGQASADTQYF. CDR3 DNA sequence: TGTGCCAGCTCGGGAGGACAGGCGAGTGCAGATACGCAGTATTTT.

The chain has TRBV2 and TRBJ2-5; 11 nucleotides agree with TRBD1. This CDR3 spans 15 amino acids. The V segment lost 6 bases and the J segment 5 bases; nucleotides outside the gene matches: 8. Germline CDR1 reads SNHLY; CDR2 reads FYNNEI. The CDR3: CASRSRDRGGETQYF. CDR3 nucleotide sequence: TGTGCCAGCAGGTCCCGGGACAGGGGGGGGGAGACCCAGTACTTC.

The rearrangement uses TRBV18 and TRBJ2-5; perhaps TRBD2 as D (5 bases). The germline CDR1 and CDR2 sequences are KGHSH and LQKENI. Trimming cost V 6 bases and J 5 bases, with 13 bases left between them. CDR3 length: 13 residues. CDR3 bases: TGTGCCAGCTCCCTCTATTCGGGGGAGACCCAGTACTTC. Translated: CASSLYSGETQYF.

The rearrangement joins TRBV11-2 to TRBJ2-5, with 7 nucleotides matching TRBD1. Germline lookup yields CDR1 SGHAT and CDR2 FQNNGV. CDR3 size: 16 residues. Trimming at V came to 5 bases and at J to 4 bases, leaving 13 bases not matched to a gene. The CDR3 DNA is TGTGCCAGCAGCCTCAGTGAGGGGGCCCTTAGAGAGACCCAGTACTTC. Translated, it gives CASSLSEGALRETQYF.

This clone appeared a few times. The chain joins TRBV4-3 to TRBJ1-2; D gene unclear. The CDR3 is 15 amino acids. V lost 1 base and J lost 3, with 12 bases in between. CDR1 is LGHNA, CDR2 YSLEER, per germline. The CDR3 spells CASSQVFGEDYGYTF. CDR3 DNA sequence: TGCGCCAGCAGCCAAGTATTCGGAGAGGACTATGGCTACACCTTC.

The chain employs TRBV19 and TRBJ2-3; weak D call: TRBD2 (5 bases). Trimming shortened V by 4 bases and J by 6 bases, and 17 bases separated the two germline ends. Germline values: CDR1 LNHDA, CDR2 SQIVND (reference sequence). The CDR3 runs to 15 residues. The CDR3 loop is CASSNSDTPGDTQYF. CDR3 coding DNA: TGTGCCAGTAGTAACTCCGACACTCCGGGGGATACGCAGTATTTT. Combining the CDR3 with reference TRBV19 and TRBJ2-3 gives the whole variable domain DGGITQSPKYLFRKEGQNVTLSCEQNLNHDAMYWYRQDPGQGLRLIYYSQIVNDFQKGDIAEGYSVSREKKESFPLTVTSAQKNPTAFYLCASSNSDTPGDTQYFGPGTRLTVL.

The rearrangement uses TRBV6-5 and TRBJ2-1; 12 positions match TRBD1. Germline V CDR1 and CDR2: MNHEY, SVGAGI. The CDR3 spans 15 residues. V trimming: 6 bases; J trimming: 5 bases; junction bases outside the gene matches: 5. The CDR3 sequence is CASSRGQGANNEQFF. CDR3 nucleotide sequence: TGTGCCAGCAGCAGGGGACAGGGGGCAAACAATGAGCAGTTCTTC.

The rearrangement links TRBV7-3 to TRBJ2-3; TRBD1 is a possible D gene (5 bases). CDR1 and CDR2 (germline): SGHTA, FQGTGA. The CDR3 is 13 residues long. V gave up 4 bases and J gave up 5 bases, with 10 bases separating them. The CDR3 is CASSSRQIDTQYF. The CDR3 nucleotides read TGTGCCAGCAGCTCCCGACAGATAGATACGCAGTATTTT.

This clone was picked up one time. The V and J genes are TRBV7-2 and TRBJ2-1, with D possibly matching TRBD2 (6 bases). The V gene lost 3 bases and the J gene lost 0 bases, with 9 bases spanning the gap. The CDR3 covers 15 residues. Looked up from germline, CDR1 is SGHTA and CDR2 is FQGNSA. The CDR3 bases are TGTGCCAGCAGCTTTCGGGGGAACTCCTACAATGAGCAGTTCTTC. Translating it yields CASSFRGNSYNEQFF.

This chain joins TRBV5-1 and TRBJ1-1; 9 bases map to TRBD1. The CDR3 consists of 13 residues. Germline loops: CDR1 SGHRS, CDR2 YFSETQ. The V and J ends lost 7 bases and 9 bases, in that order; junction bases with no gene match: 10. CDR3 in amino acids: CASVSRDREKAFF. The DNA of the CDR3 is TGCGCCAGCGTCTCCCGGGACAGGGAAAAAGCTTTCTTT.

V usage is TRBV18 and J usage is TRBJ1-1, with D unresolved. The V gene's germline CDR1 is KGHSH and CDR2 LQKENI. The V and J ends lost 6 bases and 0 bases respectively, with 17 bases between them. The CDR3 consists of 16 residues. The DNA for the CDR3 is TGTGCCAGCTCTTTTTTCGGACGGGGTATGAACACTGAAGCTTTCTTT. It translates to CASSFFGRGMNTEAFF.

This sequence joins TRBV10-3 and TRBJ2-3; D unclear. Trimming stripped 2 bases from V and 2 bases from J, with 8 bases between. Looked up from germline, CDR1 is ENHRY and CDR2 is SYGVKD. The CDR3 is 14 residues long. The CDR3 here is CAISEGPDTDTQYF. The DNA of the CDR3 is TGTGCCATCAGTGAGGGGCCGGACACAGATACGCAGTATTTT.

In its sample, this clone was seen a few times. The rearrangement joins TRBV27 to TRBJ1-2, with a tentative D call TRBD1 (5 bases). Germline-derived CDR1 and CDR2 are MNHEY and SMNVEV (reference sequence). There are 13 residues in the CDR3. Trimming took off 3 bases at V and 2 bases at J, with 7 bases between the two ends. The CDR3: CASSLGLNYGYTF. In nucleotides, the CDR3 is TGTGCCAGCAGTTTGGGGCTAAACTATGGCTACACCTTC.

V is TRBV6-6 and J is TRBJ1-1, with no clear D. The CDR3 runs 13 residues. CDR1 is MNHNY and CDR2 is SVGAGI in the germline V gene (reference sequence). Deletions cut 6 bases from V and 1 base from J, with 9 bases between. The CDR3 here is CASRPQENTEAFF. Written as DNA, the CDR3 is TGTGCCAGCAGGCCCCAGGAGAACACTGAAGCTTTCTTT.

This rearrangement joins TRBV5-5 to TRBJ1-5; D remains unclear. CDR1 is SGHKS and CDR2 is YYEKEE in the germline V gene (reference sequence). The CDR3 is 13 amino acids. Trimming cost V 1 base and J 1 base, with 3 bases left between them. CDR3 sequence: CASSLTSNQPQHF. In DNA, the CDR3 is TGTGCCAGCAGCTTGACAAGCAATCAGCCCCAGCATTTT.